A single sample is the source of the 16 T cell receptor beta chains below, sequenced in a study of response to subunit inactivated influenza vaccine. TCRdb re-analysed the RT-PCR reads in MiXCR, keeping a single row per CDR3 protein. Among approximately 500,000 distinct CDR3 sequences listed, roughly 23% were seen once. The same sample was also studied in work on T cells expressing NK-cell markers. That study adds: UMI-tagged 5'RACE template switching yielded the TCR beta cDNA.

Sample: CD4+ T cells sorted from PBMCs, taken 11 to 12 days after vaccination. The origin of the receptors is a man aged 45-65 years who received an inactivated influenza vaccine.

This clonotype was seen a few times. J is TRBJ2-3 and V is TRBV28; 16 nucleotides agree with TRBD2. Per germline, CDR1 MDHEN and CDR2 SYDVKM. The J segment lost 5 bases and the V segment lost 6 bases, leaving 8 bases of the junction unmatched. This CDR3 has 17 amino acids. This CDR3 reads CASSRPGLAGGGDTQYF. CDR3 in DNA: TGTGCCAGCAGCCGGCCGGGACTAGCGGGAGGGGGAGATACGCAGTATTTT.

The rearrangement joins TRBV7-9 to TRBJ2-1; 7 bases map to TRBD2. Unmatched junction bases numbered 3, after V lost 1 base and J lost 9 bases. The CDR3 is 13 residues long. The germline gives CDR1 SEHNR, CDR2 FQNEAQ (reference sequence). CDR3 in amino acids: CASSLEASGEQFF. The CDR3 DNA reads TGTGCCAGCAGCTTAGAGGCTAGCGGTGAGCAGTTCTTC.

This clonotype is a singleton in its sample. A read error may be the cause here, since a much bigger clone is one base away. The V and J genes are TRBV11-2 and TRBJ2-7; a possible D gene is TRBD1 (5 bases). The length of the CDR3 is 14 residues. V was pared by 1 base and J by 3 bases, with 10 bases between. Germline loops: CDR1 SGHAT, CDR2 FQNNGV. Here the CDR3 reads CASSLAGKIYEQYF. The CDR3 DNA follows: TGTGCCAGCAGCTTAGCAGGGAAGATCTACGAGCAGTACTTC.

This clonotype has only a few counts. The chain is built from TRBV3-1 and TRBJ2-1, with 15 bases aligning to TRBD2. The V segment lost 3 bases and the J segment 11 bases; nucleotides outside the gene matches: 5. Germline CDR1 LGHDT, CDR2 YNNKEL (reference sequence). The CDR3 loop spans 15 amino acids. DNA for the CDR3: TGTGCCAGCAGCCATACGGGACTAGCGGGGGGCCAGCAGTTCTTC. Translation: CASSHTGLAGGQQFF.

The chain joins TRBV6-1 to TRBJ2-6; the D is unclear. Germline lookup yields CDR1 MNHNS and CDR2 SASEGT. The CDR3 is 16 residues long. The V and J ends lost 1 base and 1 base respectively, with 8 bases between them. Here the CDR3 reads CASSEDMVSGANVLTF. CDR3 bases: TGTGCCAGCAGTGAAGATATGGTGTCTGGGGCCAACGTCCTGACTTTC.

This clonotype was seen repeatedly, ten times or more. The chain carries TRBV3-1 and TRBJ2-7, with D hard to call. V lost 8 bases and J lost 6, with 11 bases in between. The CDR3 loop spans 11 amino acids. The germline gives CDR1 LGHDT, CDR2 YNNKEL (reference sequence). The CDR3 DNA follows: TGTGCCAGCCAGAATGATGTCGAGCAGTACTTC. This sequence encodes CASQNDVEQYF.

This clonotype was counted many times. This rearrangement joins TRBV5-1 to TRBJ2-5, with D perhaps matching TRBD1 (6 bases). Trimming took off 1 base at V and 5 bases at J, with 15 bases between the two ends. CDR3 length equals 15 residues. Per the germline V gene, CDR1 is SGHRS and CDR2 is YFSETQ. The CDR3 protein is CASSLNRALQETQYF. Written as DNA, the CDR3 is TGCGCCAGCAGCTTGAACAGGGCGCTTCAGGAGACCCAGTACTTC.

At least ten counts were recorded for this clonotype. This rearrangement joins TRBV12-3 or TRBV12-4 to TRBJ1-6; D unclear. The CDR3 sequence is 14 residues long. Trimming left V 5 bases short and J 9 bases short, with 14 bases between. This CDR3 is CASSPYLGGSPLHF. The CDR3 nucleotides are TGTGCCAGCAGTCCCTACCTGGGCGGTTCACCCCTCCACTTT.

The chain employs TRBV12-3 or TRBV12-4 and TRBJ2-2, with TRBD1 as a possible D gene (5 bases). The CDR3 totals 15 residues. V was shortened by 5 bases and J by 4 bases, with 14 bases between the two germline ends. CDR3 coding DNA: TGTGCCAGCAGTAAACATGGACAAGTCACCGGGGAGCTGTTTTTT. Its protein is CASSKHGQVTGELFF.

V usage is TRBV18 and J usage is TRBJ1-1; TRBD1 aligns across 7 bases. Germline V gene data show CDR1 as KGHSH and CDR2 as LQKENI. V shed 3 bases, J shed 8 bases, and the junction held 12 bases outside the gene matches. The CDR3 is 15 amino acids. The CDR3 coding sequence is TGTGCCAGCTCACCCACAGGGGCCCCTGTAAAGGAAGCTTTCTTT. It specifies CASSPTGAPVKEAFF.

Here the CDR3 DNA reads TGCGCCAGCAGCTTAGAGGGAATCACTGAAGCTTTCTTT. This codes for CASSLEGITEAFF. This chain connects TRBV5-1 to TRBJ1-1, with D uncertain. V was trimmed by 2 bases and J by 4 bases, leaving 9 bases between them. CDR3 length: 13 residues. Germline CDR1 and CDR2: SGHRS and YFSETQ.

This chain links TRBV7-9 with TRBJ2-4; D may correspond to TRBD1 or TRBD2 (5 bases each). The CDR3 has 15 amino acids. The V gene lost 5 bases and the J gene lost 0 bases, with 11 bases spanning the gap. The germline CDR1 and CDR2 sequences are SEHNR and FQNEAQ (reference sequence). The CDR3 sequence: CASSEGRLAKNIQYF. Written as DNA, the CDR3 is TGTGCCAGCAGCGAGGGACGTCTAGCCAAAAACATTCAGTACTTC.

A few counts support this clonotype. This chain links TRBV7-8 with TRBJ2-2; 9 bases fit TRBD1. The germline V gene encodes CDR1 SGHVS and CDR2 FQNEAQ. After removal of 4 bases from V and 2 bases from J, the junction contained 5 bases not matched to a gene. This CDR3 contains 16 residues. CDR3 residues: CASSSEQGANTGELFF. DNA for the CDR3: TGTGCCAGCAGCTCAGAACAGGGGGCCAACACCGGGGAGCTGTTTTTT.

V is TRBV6-5 and J is TRBJ1-2, with TRBD1 identical over 11 bases. This CDR3 region has 14 residues. Germline V gene sequence: CDR1 MNHEY, CDR2 SVGAGI. V shed 6 bases, J shed 6 bases, and the junction held 6 bases outside the gene matches. CDR3 sequence reads: CASSLGQGADGYTF. The CDR3 DNA is TGTGCCAGCAGCTTAGGACAGGGGGCTGATGGCTACACCTTC.

In its sample, this clonotype was seen a few times. The chain is built from TRBV12-3 or TRBV12-4 and TRBJ1-2; D uncertain. Trimming shortened V by 2 bases and J by 8 bases, and 15 bases separated the two germline ends. CDR3 length equals 14 residues. The CDR3 region is CASSLPRGALGYTF. CDR3 nucleotide sequence: TGTGCCAGCAGTTTACCTCGGGGAGCCCTAGGCTACACCTTC.

The chain joins TRBV10-2 to TRBJ2-2, with TRBD2 identical over 10 bases. The CDR3 is made up of 15 amino acids. With 5 bases clipped from V and 5 bases from J, the junction kept 5 bases outside the gene matches. CDR1 WSHSY and CDR2 SAAADI come from the germline V gene. Here the CDR3 DNA reads TGCGCCAGCAGTCCAGCGGGGGGGCAGACCGGGGAGCTGTTTTTT. Its protein is CASSPAGGQTGELFF.